The next 23 T cell receptor beta chains were all read from a single sample in a study of shared clonotypes between healthy human individuals. Clones were read by immunoSEQ multiplex PCR, and TCRdb kept only the in-frame ones, dropping some. The sample contains about 2 million clones, approximately 94% of which appear only once. In the naive CD8 group, cells lacked CD45RO and were positively selected for CCR7, so terminally differentiated effector memory CD45RA+ cells were left out. Sequencing used naive CD8+ T cells sorted from blood. These TCRs come from a man aged 18 to 29 in good health.

V and J are TRBV2 and TRBJ2-7; TRBD2 is a possible D gene (5 bases). The germline CDR1 and CDR2 sequences are SNHLY and FYNNEI. V lost 6 bases and J 8 bases, leaving 17 bases between the germline ends. CDR3 length: 13 amino acids. For the CDR3, the DNA is TGTGCCAGCAGCGACCAGACTAACCCGCAGCAGTACTTC. Translated: CASSDQTNPQQYF.

The V gene is TRBV5-6, the J gene TRBJ1-5; 9 bases fit TRBD1. CDR1 and CDR2 (germline): SGHDT, YYEEEE. The CDR3 length is 14 residues. V shed 4 bases, J shed 5 bases, and the junction held 4 bases outside the gene matches. The CDR3 nucleotides are TGTGCCAGCAGCCCCGGGACAGGGTATCAGCCCCAGCATTTT. Amino acids: CASSPGTGYQPQHF. Together with reference TRBV5-6 and TRBJ1-5, the CDR3 gives the full variable domain: DAGVTQSPTHLIKTRGQQVTLRCSPKSGHDTVSWYQQALGQGPQFIFQYYEEEERQRGNFPDRFSGHQFPNYSSELNVNALLLGDSALYLCASSPGTGYQPQHFGDGTRLSIL.

The chain links TRBV9 to TRBJ1-4; D gene unclear. Trimming removed 1 base at V and 0 bases at J, with 7 bases between. The V gene's germline CDR1 is SGDLS and CDR2 YYNGEE. This CDR3 spans 15 amino acids. CDR3 protein: CASSVNSATNEKLFF. The CDR3 nucleotides read TGTGCCAGCAGCGTAAACAGCGCAACTAATGAAAAACTGTTTTTT.

The V and J genes are TRBV14 and TRBJ2-4; 9 bases map to TRBD1. In germline, CDR1 is SGHDN, CDR2 FVKESK. The V and J ends lost 4 bases and 9 bases, in that order; junction bases with no gene match: 10. The CDR3 is made up of 15 amino acids. The chain's CDR3 is CASSRSGTGRVIQYF. In nucleotides, the CDR3 is TGTGCCAGCAGCCGCTCCGGGACAGGGAGGGTCATTCAGTACTTC.

Note on this clone: In the same sample, other DNA sequences code for this CDR3. The DNA for the CDR3 is TGCAGCGTCGATGACAGGAACACCGGGGAGCTGTTTTTT. As protein: CSVDDRNTGELFF. The chain employs TRBV29-1 and TRBJ2-2; D is perhaps TRBD1 (5 bases). The CDR3 has 13 residues. Deletions cut 6 bases from V and 1 base from J, with 9 bases between. Germline V gives CDR1 SQVTM, CDR2 ANQGSEA.

As concerns this clone: This CDR3 is also generated by other DNA sequences in the sample. V and J are TRBV9 and TRBJ2-3; D unresolved. Trimming left V 0 bases short and J 6 bases short, with 5 bases between. The V gene's germline CDR1 is SGDLS and CDR2 YYNGEE. The CDR3 totals 12 residues. The CDR3 loop is CASSVGVDTQYF. In nucleotides, the CDR3 is TGTGCCAGCAGCGTAGGGGTCGATACGCAGTATTTT.

The chain joins TRBV2 to TRBJ2-5; 8 bases align to TRBD1. V shed 7 bases and J 1 base; nucleotides not matched to a gene: 11. Germline lookup yields CDR1 SNHLY and CDR2 FYNNEI. The CDR3 has 16 residues. CDR3 residues: CASNDGQGIIQETQYF. The CDR3 DNA reads TGTGCCAGCAACGATGGACAGGGTATTATCCAAGAGACCCAGTACTTC.

Worth noting for this clone: Other DNA sequences of this sample code for an identical CDR3. V usage is TRBV7-8 and J usage is TRBJ2-7; D not resolved. Germline CDR1 is SGHVS and CDR2 is FQNEAQ. V lost 5 bases and J lost 0, with 5 bases in between. The CDR3 spans 12 residues. CDR3 residues: CASSPASYEQYF. The CDR3 DNA is TGTGCCAGCAGCCCCGCCTCCTACGAGCAGTACTTC. Drawing the rest from reference TRBV7-8 and TRBJ2-7, the complete variable domain is GAGVSQSPRYKVAKRGQDVALRCDPISGHVSLFWYQQALGQGPEFLTYFQNEAQLDKSGLPSDRFFAERPEGSVSTLKIQRTQQEDSAVYLCASSPASYEQYFGPGTRLTVT.

The genes are TRBV6-6 and TRBJ2-1; 10 bases are shared with TRBD2. J lost 7 bases, V lost 8 bases, and 2 bases had no gene match. The germline V gene has CDR1 MNHNY and CDR2 SVGAGI (reference sequence). This CDR3 region has 12 residues. CDR3 sequence: CASLAGVNEQFF. CDR3 nucleotide sequence: TGTGCCAGCCTAGCGGGAGTTAATGAGCAGTTCTTC.

The chain combines TRBV13 with TRBJ1-6; 10 bases fit TRBD1. The germline V gene has CDR1 PRHDT and CDR2 FYEKMQ (reference sequence). The CDR3 loop spans 16 amino acids. With 3 bases clipped from V and 7 bases from J, the junction kept 6 bases outside the gene matches. CDR3 in amino acids: CASSFNPGQGNSPLHF. CDR3 bases: TGTGCCAGCAGCTTCAATCCGGGACAGGGGAATTCACCCCTCCACTTT.

The chain carries TRBV7-9 and TRBJ2-1; 8 bases align to TRBD1. Germline trimming cut 4 bases from V and 2 bases from J; bases unmatched to any gene: 7. The CDR3 loop spans 16 amino acids. The germline V gene encodes CDR1 SEHNR and CDR2 FQNEAQ (reference sequence). Here the CDR3 DNA reads TGTGCCAGCAGCTCAGCGGCGACAGGGGCCTACAATGAGCAGTTCTTC. Translating it yields CASSSAATGAYNEQFF.

The chain joins TRBV4-1 to TRBJ2-5; 7 nucleotides align to TRBD1. The CDR3 sequence is 17 residues long. Trimming took 1 base from V and 2 from J; bases not matched to a gene: 10. In germline, CDR1 is MGHRA, CDR2 YSYEKL. Written as DNA, the CDR3 is TGCGCCAGCAGCCAAGGAATTCCGGGACAGATACAAGAGACCCAGTACTTC. Translated: CASSQGIPGQIQETQYF.

The V and J genes are TRBV10-3 and TRBJ2-7; D unresolved. The ends were cut back, 2 bases at V and 4 bases at J, with 6 bases in the middle. CDR1 ENHRY and CDR2 SYGVKD come from the germline V gene. The CDR3 loop spans 12 amino acids. The CDR3 region is CAISEVGYEQYF. Here the CDR3 DNA reads TGTGCCATCAGTGAGGTGGGATACGAGCAGTACTTC.

The rearrangement joins TRBV6-5 to TRBJ2-3; no firm D call. CDR3 size: 16 residues. The V end lost 0 bases, the J end lost 0 bases, and 10 bases lay between the germline ends. Looked up from germline, CDR1 is MNHEY and CDR2 is SVGAGI. CDR3 sequence: CASSYSYTASTDTQYF. The CDR3 DNA reads TGTGCCAGCAGTTACTCGTACACAGCCAGCACAGATACGCAGTATTTT.

The J gene is TRBJ1-4, the V gene TRBV2; 7 positions match TRBD1. Germline CDR1 SNHLY, CDR2 FYNNEI. V trimming: 2 bases; J trimming: 8 bases; junction bases outside the gene matches: 8. The CDR3 length is 15 residues. CDR3 coding DNA: TGTGCCAGCAGTGAATGGGTTACAGGGGAAGAAAAACTGTTTTTT. Translating it yields CASSEWVTGEEKLFF. Filled out from reference TRBV2 and TRBJ1-4, the complete variable domain reads EPEVTQTPSHQVTQMGQEVILRCVPISNHLYFYWYRQILGQKVEFLVSFYNNEISEKSEIFDDQFSVERPDGSNFTLKIRSTKLEDSAMYFCASSEWVTGEEKLFFGSGTQLSVL.

The chain couples TRBV13 to TRBJ2-7; 10 positions agree with TRBD1. The CDR3 runs 14 residues. Germline V gene data show CDR1 as PRHDT and CDR2 as FYEKMQ (reference sequence). V lost 4 bases and J lost 6; bases outside the gene matches: 6. Here the CDR3 reads CASSSGTGEAEQYF. CDR3 bases: TGTGCCAGCAGCTCAGGGACAGGGGAGGCCGAGCAGTACTTC. Full variable domain (remainder filled in from reference TRBV13 and TRBJ2-7): AAGVIQSPRHLIKEKRETATLKCYPIPRHDTVYWYQQGPGQDPQFLISFYEKMQSDKGSIPDRFSAQQFSDYHSELNMSSLELGDSALYFCASSSGTGEAEQYFGPGTRLTVT.

To note about this clone: Other nucleotide sequences from this sample produce the same CDR3. The chain couples TRBV28 to TRBJ1-2; 8 nucleotides align to TRBD1. Unmatched junction bases numbered 3, after V lost 1 base and J lost 5 bases. Looked up from germline, CDR1 is MDHEN and CDR2 is SYDVKM. CDR3 length: 14 residues. This CDR3 is CASSLSGQVYGYTF. The DNA of the CDR3 is TGTGCCAGCAGTTTATCGGGACAGGTTTATGGCTACACCTTC.

The chain is built from TRBV7-9 and TRBJ2-7; 10 positions match TRBD1. The CDR3 contains 14 residues. The trim removed 4 bases at V and 4 bases at J, leaving 4 bases unmatched. The V gene's germline CDR1 is SEHNR and CDR2 FQNEAQ (reference sequence). In nucleotides, the CDR3 is TGTGCCAGCAGCTACCGGGACAGGGGTTACGAGCAGTACTTC. It specifies CASSYRDRGYEQYF.

The V and J genes are TRBV27 and TRBJ2-1; 8 positions match TRBD2. The CDR3 is 17 amino acids. Germline CDR1 MNHEY, CDR2 SMNVEV (reference sequence). With V trimmed by 5 bases and J by 4 bases, 13 bases remained unmatched. The chain's CDR3 is CASSIAEASGHYNEQFF. For the CDR3, the DNA is TGTGCCAGCAGTATTGCGGAGGCTAGCGGGCATTACAATGAGCAGTTCTTC.

Remarks on this clone: Distinct nucleotide sequences in the sample also encode this CDR3. The chain carries TRBV19 and TRBJ2-7, with D perhaps TRBD1 (6 bases). Trimming removed 4 bases from V and 2 bases from J, with 9 bases in between. In germline, CDR1 is LNHDA, CDR2 SQIVND (reference sequence). The CDR3 length is 13 residues. The CDR3 spells CASSTRTAYEQYF. In nucleotides, the CDR3 is TGTGCCAGTAGTACTCGGACAGCCTACGAGCAGTACTTC.

The chain carries TRBV14 and TRBJ2-5; possible D gene TRBD2, 6 bases. This CDR3 has 14 residues. Germline V CDR1 and CDR2: SGHDN, FVKESK. The ends were cut back, 5 bases at V and 5 bases at J, with 15 bases in the middle. The CDR3 nucleotides are TGTGCCAGCAGCGCGGCCCGGGGGTACGAGACCCAGTACTTC. Amino acid sequence: CASSAARGYETQYF.

The J gene is TRBJ2-4, the V gene TRBV5-1, with TRBD2 identical over 7 bases. J gave up 6 bases and V 1 base, and 13 bases lay outside the gene matches. The V gene's germline CDR1 is SGHRS and CDR2 YFSETQ. There are 17 residues in the CDR3. CDR3 loop: CASSLKLANYRGNIQYF. The CDR3 DNA is TGCGCCAGCAGCTTGAAACTAGCGAACTACAGAGGAAACATTCAGTACTTC.

This sequence joins TRBV6-5 and TRBJ1-2; 10 bases align to TRBD1. Germline lookup yields CDR1 MNHEY and CDR2 SVGAGI. The V and J ends lost 6 bases and 3 bases, in that order; junction bases with no gene match: 4. CDR3 size: 14 residues. CDR3 in DNA: TGTGCCAGCAGGACAGGGGGCCGCGACTATGGCTACACCTTC. Amino acids: CASRTGGRDYGYTF.